Listed below are T cell receptor beta chains from one sample, sequenced in a study of T-cell memory formation after mild COVID-19. TCRdb re-called the 5' RACE reads through MiXCR, storing one row per CDR3 protein. The data show fewer than 650,000 distinct CDR3 sequences, about 20% seen once. The material sequenced was PBMCs or a T cell subset sorted from them (not recorded which). These receptors were obtained from an adult woman who had mild COVID-19 (a few samples of this study predate the infection). Cell type and time point are not known. CDR3s include the opening cysteine and the closing phenylalanine or tryptophan. D genes are given only for firm matches. Expanded clones get a size class; other rows say once, few or many, or leave the size out.

v_gene,d_gene,abundance,j_gene,CDR3aa,CDR3nt
TRBV20-1,-,few,TRBJ1-4,CSARGEARNEKLFF,TGCAGTGCTCGGGGGGAGGCGCGGAATGAAAAACTGTTTTTT
TRBV6-2/TRBV6-3,TRBD2,few,TRBJ2-1,CASSYSGSGRMNEQFF,TGTGCCAGCAGTTACTCGGGTAGCGGGAGAATGAATGAGCAGTTCTTC
TRBV7-9,-,few,TRBJ2-2,CASSSEPGDTGELFF,TGTGCCAGCAGCTCAGAGCCCGGGGATACCGGGGAGCTGTTTTTT
TRBV5-4,-,few,TRBJ1-2,CASSPDTSYGYTF,TGTGCCAGCAGCCCTGACACCTCCTATGGCTACACCTTC
TRBV5-1,-,few,TRBJ1-1,CASSLLPDGYTEAFF,TGCGCCAGCAGCTTGCTGCCCGATGGGTACACTGAAGCTTTCTTT
TRBV29-1,-,many,TRBJ2-1,CSVDLALFNNEQFF,TGCAGCGTTGATCTAGCTTTGTTTAACAATGAGCAGTTCTTC
TRBV7-9,-,-,TRBJ2-1,CASSLARTAYNEQFF,TGTGCCAGCAGCTTAGCCCGGACTGCCTACAATGAGCAGTTCTTC
TRBV27,TRBD2,many,TRBJ2-2,CASRLAGSNTGELFF,TGTGCCAGCCGACTAGCGGGGTCCAACACCGGGGAGCTGTTTTTT
TRBV5-1,TRBD2,-,TRBJ2-5,CASSLGAGIETQYF,TGCGCCAGCAGCTTGGGAGCGGGGATTGAGACCCAGTACTTC
TRBV7-2,-,few,TRBJ2-3,CASSFRVDTQYF,TGTGCCAGCAGCTTTCGAGTCGATACGCAGTATTTT
TRBV24-1,-,-,TRBJ2-3,CATRESATDTQYF,TGTGCCACCAGGGAGAGTGCCACAGATACGCAGTATTTT